These T cell receptor beta chains were read from a single sample in a study of blood T cell repertoires in COVID-19. Profiling relied on immunoSEQ multiplex PCR, and the TCRdb table lists in-frame clones only, not all of them. The sample holds around 250,000 clones; roughly 80% are singletons and the top ten take around 3.3%. Sequencing was carried out using peripheral blood. These receptors were collected from a woman aged 18-29 years with acute or convalescent COVID-19. CDR3s include the opening cysteine and the closing phenylalanine or tryptophan. A D gene is named only where the DNA matches it firmly. Clone size appears in some rows only: once, few, many, or a class for an expanded clone.

V	D	J	size	DNA	CDR3
TRBV7-9	TRBD2	TRBJ2-5	.	TGTGCCAGCAGCCCCCGGGAGGCCCAAGAGACCCAGTACTTC	CASSPREAQETQYF
TRBV5-1	.	TRBJ2-1	.	TGCGCCAGCAGCTTGGGAGGGAGGAGGGGCAATGAGCAGTTCTTC	CASSLGGRRGNEQFF
TRBV4-3	.	TRBJ1-4	.	TGCGCCAGCAGCCAGACCACAGGCGTCAGTGAAAAACTGTTTTTT	CASSQTTGVSEKLFF
TRBV28	TRBD2	TRBJ2-5	.	TGTGCCAGCAGCTCTCCTAGCGGGAGTTTTCGGCGGGAGACCCAGTACTTC	CASSSPSGSFRRETQYF
TRBV7-2	TRBD2	TRBJ2-3	many	TGTGCCAGCAGCTTACACGGACTAGCGGGACAAGATACGCAGTATTTT	CASSLHGLAGQDTQYF
TRBV7-2	TRBD2	TRBJ2-7	.	TGTGCCAGCAGCTTTTCGGCGGGAGCGGTATACGAGCAGTACTTC	CASSFSAGAVYEQYF
TRBV6-4	.	TRBJ2-7	.	TGTGCCAGCAGGTGGGGCTCTCGAGTAGCGGTTTCCTACGAGCAGTACTTC	CASRWGSRVAVSYEQYF
TRBV6-6	.	TRBJ2-3	.	TGTGCCAGCAGTGTGCCCGGAGTTTCAGGGGATACGCAGTATTTT	CASSVPGVSGDTQYF
TRBV10-2	TRBD1	TRBJ1-4	.	TGCGCCAGCCGGGGAGCGGACAGGCTAAATGAAAAACTGTTTTTT	CASRGADRLNEKLFF
TRBV24-1	.	TRBJ2-1	.	TGTGCCACCAGTGATTCTTTTGAGCAGTTCTTC	CATSDSFEQFF
TRBV6-2/TRBV6-3	.	TRBJ1-5	.	TGTGCCAGCAGTTCTCCCGCGACAGGAGAGAATCAGCCCCAGCATTTT	CASSSPATGENQPQHF
TRBV10-3	TRBD2	TRBJ2-3	.	TGTGCCATCAGTGAGTCCGGGACTAGCGGGAAGACAGATACGCAGTATTTT	CAISESGTSGKTDTQYF
TRBV21-1	.	TRBJ2-2	.	TGTGCCAGCCCCTTTAACAGGGAAAAAAGCACCGGGGAGCTGTTTTTT	CASPFNREKSTGELFF
TRBV29-1	.	TRBJ1-5	.	TGCAGCGTTGTATCTGGGGGCACCAATCAGCCCCAGCATTTT	CSVVSGGTNQPQHF
TRBV14	TRBD2	TRBJ2-3	.	TGTGCCAGCAGCCAAGATGGAGGGACTAGGGGGGCAGATACGCAGTATTTT	CASSQDGGTRGADTQYF
TRBV12-3/TRBV12-4	TRBD1	TRBJ2-5	.	TGTGCCAGCTCGGGCAGGGGGTCAGAGACCCAGTACTTC	CASSGRGSETQYF
TRBV18	TRBD2	TRBJ2-3	.	TGTGCCAGCTCACCACTCTCCACTAGCGCCCCTAGCACAGATACGCAGTATTTT	CASSPLSTSAPSTDTQYF
TRBV18	.	TRBJ1-1	.	TGTGCCAGCTCACCGTTTGGAGGGGAGGGGAACACTGAAGCTTTCTTT	CASSPFGGEGNTEAFF
TRBV30	TRBD1	TRBJ2-3	.	TGTGCCTGGGGGAAGACAGGGGTCGCAGATACGCAGTATTTT	CAWGKTGVADTQYF
TRBV30	TRBD1	TRBJ1-4	.	TGTGCCGGGCACGGGACAGGGTATGAAAAACTGTTTTTT	CAGHGTGYEKLFF
TRBV21-1	.	TRBJ1-6	.	TGTGCCAGCAGCAAAGTTGCGCAGGGGGACAATTCACCCCTCCACTTT	CASSKVAQGDNSPLHF
TRBV7-9	.	TRBJ1-6	.	TGTGCCAGCAGCTTAGGAGACACCTATTCACCCCTCCACTTT	CASSLGDTYSPLHF
TRBV11-2	.	TRBJ2-6	.	TGTGCCAGCAGCGCCAACAGGGACTCTGGGGCCAACGTCCTGACTTTC	CASSANRDSGANVLTF
TRBV6-1	TRBD2	TRBJ2-2	once	TGTGCCAGCAGTGCGGGACTAGCGGGACGGGACGGGGAGCTGTTTTTT	CASSAGLAGRDGELFF
TRBV11-2	TRBD1	TRBJ1-6	.	TGTGCCAGCAGCCCGGACAGGGGGCCCAATTCACCCCTCCACTTT	CASSPDRGPNSPLHF
TRBV5-1	.	TRBJ1-2	.	TGCGCCAGCAGCATGGACACCTCTTCTGGCTACACCTTC	CASSMDTSSGYTF
TRBV6-5	.	TRBJ1-6	few	TGTGCCAGCCGGCCGAAATCGGAGAATTCACCCCTCCACTTT	CASRPKSENSPLHF
TRBV7-9	.	TRBJ1-4	.	TGTGCCAGCAGCCAGGGGCATCGGGACAAGGCCGATGAAAAACTGTTTTTT	CASSQGHRDKADEKLFF
TRBV27	.	TRBJ1-1	.	TGTGCCAGCAGTTTCGGGTCAGGAGGAGGAATTGAAGCTTTCTTT	CASSFGSGGGIEAFF
TRBV6-5	TRBD1	TRBJ1-5	.	TGTGCCAGCAGTCCCGGGACAGGGAGCAATCAGCCCCAGCATTTT	CASSPGTGSNQPQHF
TRBV5-4	.	TRBJ2-7	.	TGTGCCAGCAGCGCGGAATTCGGGGTAGACGAGCAGTACTTC	CASSAEFGVDEQYF